Listed below are T cell receptor beta chains from one sample, sequenced in a study of blood T cells in healthy people across ages. TCRdb recomputed calls from the 5' RACE reads with MiXCR, one row per CDR3 protein. The table has about 840,000 distinct CDR3 sequences, 25% to 35% seen once. Separately, the same data were catalogued under a study of T cells of mothers and their children.

Material for sequencing was blood. The receptors stem from a woman aged 40 to 49 in good health. The CDR3 runs from the conserved cysteine through the conserved F or W. The order of the fields is D gene, V gene, clone size, J gene, CDR3 DNA, CDR3 protein. The D gene is left open where the match is weak. Clone size is given for some rows only: seen once, a few or many times, or a class if the clone is expanded.

NA,TRBV5-6,NA,TRBJ1-1,TGTGCCAGCAGCCTACGAGGGGCCATGAACACTGAAGCTTTCTTT,CASSLRGAMNTEAFF
NA,TRBV7-8,NA,TRBJ2-1,TGTGCCAGCAGCTCACCCCGACATAGACAGCCTCCGAGCTCCAACAATGAGCAGTTCTTC,CASSSPRHRQPPSSNNEQFF
NA,TRBV28,many,TRBJ2-5,TGTGCCAGCTCTATCTGGGGGGAGACCCAGTACTTC,CASSIWGETQYF
NA,TRBV7-2,many,TRBJ2-3,TGTGCCAGCAGCTTAGTTAGCGCAGATACGCAGTATTTT,CASSLVSADTQYF
NA,TRBV10-3,few,TRBJ1-5,TGTGCCACCAGTGCTTCCGGGAACAATCAGCCCCAGCATTTT,CATSASGNNQPQHF
NA,TRBV20-1,many,TRBJ2-4,TGCAGTGCTGGGGGAAGAGAGGAGGGTAACATTCAGTACTTC,CSAGGREEGNIQYF
NA,TRBV21-1,NA,TRBJ2-7,TGTGCCAGCAGCGACGAACGAGGCTACTTCTACGAGCAGTACTTC,CASSDERGYFYEQYF
TRBD2,TRBV5-1,many,TRBJ2-7,TGCGCCAGCAGCCCCTCGGGAGGAGACACCTACGAGCAGTACTTC,CASSPSGGDTYEQYF
TRBD2,TRBV20-1,many,TRBJ2-1,TGCAGTGCTAGGACACTAGCGGGGGCTAACTACAATGAGCAGTTCTTC,CSARTLAGANYNEQFF
NA,TRBV7-2,NA,TRBJ1-4,TGTGCCAGCAGCACAGGACTAACTAATGAAAAACTGTTTTTT,CASSTGLTNEKLFF
TRBD1,TRBV12-3/TRBV12-4,many,TRBJ1-2,TGTGCCAGCAGTCCCCGGACAGGCTCGACCGGCTACACCTTC,CASSPRTGSTGYTF
NA,TRBV20-1,once,TRBJ1-5,TGCAGTGCTAGAGATAAACGTTTAGTTCTGGGGGGGAATGATCAGCCCCAGCATTTT,CSARDKRLVLGGNDQPQHF
NA,TRBV20-1,NA,TRBJ1-2,TGCAGTGCTAGCGAGGGCGGCTATGGCTACACCTTC,CSASEGGYGYTF
TRBD1,TRBV29-1,NA,TRBJ2-7,TGCAGCGCAAACCCGGGACAGGGCTCCGAGCAGTACTTC,CSANPGQGSEQYF
NA,TRBV29-1,NA,TRBJ1-2,TGCAGCGTAGGTGTGGGGGGCACTAACTATGGCTACACCTTC,CSVGVGGTNYGYTF
NA,TRBV29-1,NA,TRBJ1-4,TGCAGCGTTGCGGGGGCTGGAGAAAAACTGTTTTTT,CSVAGAGEKLFF
NA,TRBV12-3/TRBV12-4,few,TRBJ1-1,TGTGCCAGCAGTTCGTTAGGATATAGCTCTGAAGCTTTCTTT,CASSSLGYSSEAFF
NA,TRBV4-3,NA,TRBJ1-1,TGCGCCAGCAGCCAAGATACATGGATGAACACTGAAGCTTTCTTT,CASSQDTWMNTEAFF
NA,TRBV5-5,few,TRBJ2-1,TGTGCCAGCAGCGAGGGGATATACAATGAGCAGTTCTTC,CASSEGIYNEQFF
NA,TRBV30,NA,TRBJ2-5,TGTGCCTGGAGTGACCCTCAAGAGACCCAGTACTTC,CAWSDPQETQYF
TRBD1,TRBV5-1,few,TRBJ1-1,TGCGCCAGCAGCGGGGGCTACAGGGGTTCGAACACTGAAGCTTTCTTT,CASSGGYRGSNTEAFF
TRBD1,TRBV9,NA,TRBJ1-4,TGTGCCAGCAGCGCTATGGGACAGCCATATGAAAAACTGTTTTTT,CASSAMGQPYEKLFF
NA,TRBV10-3,NA,TRBJ1-1,TGTGCCATCAGATCCGGGTCTACGAACACTGAAGCTTTCTTT,CAIRSGSTNTEAFF
NA,TRBV12-3/TRBV12-4,many,TRBJ1-2,TGTGCCAGCAGTTTGAACAGTGCGAAAGGCTACACCTTC,CASSLNSAKGYTF
TRBD2,TRBV20-1,NA,TRBJ2-1,TGCAGTGCCCAGACCCCTAGCGGGCAAGGACAGCAGTTCTTC,CSAQTPSGQGQQFF
TRBD2,TRBV20-1,NA,TRBJ2-3,TGCAGTGCCGCGAGACTAGCTGGGAATACGCAGTATTTT,CSAARLAGNTQYF
NA,TRBV6-2/TRBV6-3,NA,TRBJ2-1,TGTGCCAGCAGTCCCCGGGAGCCGGTTTACAATGAGCAGTTCTTC,CASSPREPVYNEQFF
NA,TRBV12-3/TRBV12-4,many,TRBJ2-2,TGTGCCAGCAGTCCTTATTCAGGCGGGGAGCTGTTTTTT,CASSPYSGGELFF
NA,TRBV15,many,TRBJ2-7,TGTGCCACCAGCAGAGATCGAAGGTACGAGCAGTACTTC,CATSRDRRYEQYF
NA,TRBV12-3/TRBV12-4,NA,TRBJ1-2,TGTGCCAACAGTCCGACCGAAGGCGGCTATGGCTACACCTTC,CANSPTEGGYGYTF
NA,TRBV7-3,many,TRBJ2-5,TGTGCCAGCAGCTTAGGAACTGTGCCTGGCAGGTACCAAGAGACCCAGTACTTC,CASSLGTVPGRYQETQYF
TRBD2,TRBV20-1,NA,TRBJ2-1,TGCAGTGCTAGGACTAGCGGGGGCCGGGACGGTGAGCAGTTCTTC,CSARTSGGRDGEQFF
NA,TRBV5-1,NA,TRBJ2-7,TGCGCCAGCAGCTTGACGACAGGTGTTTTGGACGAGCAGTACTTC,CASSLTTGVLDEQYF
NA,TRBV7-2,NA,TRBJ2-1,TGTGCCAGCAACTCGATGACAAGAGACAATGAGCAGTTCTTC,CASNSMTRDNEQFF
NA,TRBV12-3/TRBV12-4,NA,TRBJ1-2,TGTGCCAGCAGCGGAGTGACAGAGGCGGCTGGCTATGGCTACACCTTC,CASSGVTEAAGYGYTF
TRBD2,TRBV5-1,NA,TRBJ2-1,TGCGCCAGCAGCTTGGAAGCGGGGGAGACTTATCGGGAGCAGTTCTTC,CASSLEAGETYREQFF
NA,TRBV12-3/TRBV12-4,few,TRBJ2-4,TGTGCCAGCAGTCCCATGGGTCCAGAAACGGTCCCAGCCAAAAACATTCAGTACTTC,CASSPMGPETVPAKNIQYF
NA,TRBV7-2,few,TRBJ2-7,TGTGCCAGCAGCCCCTGGGACTCCCCCTACGGGCAGTACTTC,CASSPWDSPYGQYF
NA,TRBV12-3/TRBV12-4,NA,TRBJ2-3,TGTGCCAGCACCCAAATGGATACGCAGTATTTT,CASTQMDTQYF
TRBD1,TRBV19,NA,TRBJ1-1,TGTGCCAGTAGTACCAATTCCGGGACAGGGAAGCGCGCTTTCTTT,CASSTNSGTGKRAFF
NA,TRBV7-8,NA,TRBJ1-1,TGTGCCAGCAGCTCATTACACACTGAAGCTTTCTTT,CASSSLHTEAFF
NA,TRBV10-3,NA,TRBJ1-4,TGTGCCATCAGTGAGTCGGGAGGGGGAGAAAAACTGTTTTTT,CAISESGGGEKLFF
NA,TRBV7-9,NA,TRBJ2-3,TGTGCCATCCGGGACAAGGAGGGGCAGTATTTT,CAIRDKEGQYF
TRBD1,TRBV20-1,NA,TRBJ2-3,TGCAGTGCTCCCGGGACAGGGGAAGCAGATACGCAGTATTTT,CSAPGTGEADTQYF
NA,TRBV10-3,few,TRBJ2-3,TGTGCCATCAGTAAAGAACTAGCTTCTGGAAGCACAGATACGCAGTATTTT,CAISKELASGSTDTQYF
TRBD2,TRBV18,many,TRBJ2-7,TGTGCCAGCTCACCCAGCGGGGGCCCATCCTACGAGCAGTACTTC,CASSPSGGPSYEQYF
NA,TRBV7-9,NA,TRBJ2-1,TGTGCCAGCAGCTATGGACAGTACAATGAGCAGTTCTTC,CASSYGQYNEQFF
TRBD1,TRBV6-5,NA,TRBJ2-2,TGTGCCAGCAGTCCTTCGACAGGGGGAACCGGGGAGCTGTTTTTT,CASSPSTGGTGELFF
NA,TRBV4-1,NA,TRBJ1-2,TGCACCAGCAGCCAAGCGGTCGCAGGTTATGGCTACACCTTC,CTSSQAVAGYGYTF
NA,TRBV7-4,few,TRBJ1-4,TGTGCCAGCAGCTTAGTCGATTCGGCACCAACTAATGAAAAACTGTTTTTT,CASSLVDSAPTNEKLFF
NA,TRBV28,few,TRBJ2-7,TGTGCCAGCGTATTAAGGGGGGGCGGCTACGAGCAGTACTTC,CASVLRGGGYEQYF
TRBD1,TRBV5-1,many,TRBJ1-1,TGCGCCAGCGGGATGGGACAGGTGAACACTGAAGCTTTCTTT,CASGMGQVNTEAFF
TRBD1,TRBV20-1,many,TRBJ1-2,TGCAGTGCTGGGACAGGCGCCTACTATGGCTACACCTTC,CSAGTGAYYGYTF